The 30 T cell receptor beta chains below were found in one sample sequenced in a study of OX40 agonist ivuxolimab in advanced cancers. Assay used: immunoSEQ multiplex PCR; TCRdb lists only in-frame clones, some missing. The repertoire has roughly 57,000 clones, roughly 87% of them found once; the top ten carry roughly 16%. The source material was CD4+ or CD8+ T cells sorted from blood, sampled in a trial of the OX40 agonist ivuxolimab. These receptor sequences come from an adult with an advanced solid tumor such as melanoma, head and neck, liver or kidney cancer.

The V call is TRBV6-5, the J call TRBJ1-2; 7 nucleotides line up with TRBD1. V dropped 2 bases and J dropped 1; count of bases not matched to a gene: 4. In germline, CDR1 is MNHEY, CDR2 SVGAGI. CDR3 length equals 15 residues. Written as DNA, the CDR3 is TGTGCCAGCAGTTACGGGGCAGGGGGTAACTATGGCTACACCTTC. It encodes CASSYGAGGNYGYTF.

This clone was picked up one time. The chain couples TRBV4-1 to TRBJ2-1; the D gene is possibly TRBD2 (5 bases). The germline gives CDR1 MGHRA, CDR2 YSYEKL. Deletions cut 6 bases from V and 0 bases from J, with 12 bases between. This CDR3 region has 15 residues. The DNA for the CDR3 is TGCGCCAGCAGGCGAGGGCCCAGCTCCTACAATGAGCAGTTCTTC. Translation gives CASRRGPSSYNEQFF.

This chain connects TRBV2 to TRBJ2-3; 7 positions agree with TRBD2. V trimming: 8 bases; J trimming: 4 bases; junction bases outside the gene matches: 6. Germline V gene sequence: CDR1 SNHLY, CDR2 FYNNEI. CDR3 length: 13 amino acids. CDR3 nucleotide sequence: TGTGCCAGCGGAACGGGAGGTTCAGATACGCAGTATTTT. Its protein product is CASGTGGSDTQYF. The full variable domain, completed using reference TRBV2 and TRBJ2-3, is EPEVTQTPSHQVTQMGQEVILRCVPISNHLYFYWYRQILGQKVEFLVSFYNNEISEKSEIFDDQFSVERPDGSNFTLKIRSTKLEDSAMYFCASGTGGSDTQYFGPGTRLTVL.

CDR3 loop: CASKRTSGINEQFF. In nucleotides, the CDR3 is TGTGCCAGCAAAAGGACTAGCGGGATAAATGAGCAGTTCTTC. V gene TRBV14 combines with J gene TRBJ2-1; 12 bases are a match to TRBD2. Unmatched junction bases numbered 5, after V lost 7 bases and J lost 7 bases. This CDR3 is 14 amino acids long. Germline V gives CDR1 SGHDN, CDR2 FVKESK.

V is TRBV5-1 and J is TRBJ2-7; 10 bases fit TRBD2. This CDR3 is built from 17 residues. Germline lookup yields CDR1 SGHRS and CDR2 YFSETQ. Trimming removed 3 bases from V and 2 bases from J; junction bases left unmatched: 11. The CDR3 nucleotides read TGCGCCAGCAGCTCCTCTAGCGGGAGCAATTTCCCCTACGAGCAGTACTTC. As protein: CASSSSSGSNFPYEQYF.

J is TRBJ2-1 and V is TRBV7-8, with 14 bases aligning to TRBD2. Per the germline V gene, CDR1 is SGHVS and CDR2 is FQNEAQ. J was trimmed by 9 bases and V by 4 bases; bases with no gene match: 5. This CDR3 has 15 amino acids. The CDR3 here is CASSSGLAGDGEQFF. The CDR3 nucleotides are TGTGCCAGCAGCTCGGGACTAGCGGGAGACGGTGAGCAGTTCTTC.

J is TRBJ1-3 and V is TRBV19; TRBD1 aligns across 7 bases. From germline, CDR1 is LNHDA and CDR2 SQIVND (reference sequence). The V and J ends lost 6 bases and 1 base, in that order; junction bases with no gene match: 3. CDR3 length: 14 residues. The CDR3 loop is CASRTGQSGNTIYF. The DNA for the CDR3 is TGTGCCAGTAGAACGGGACAGTCTGGAAACACCATATATTTT. Full variable domain (remainder filled in from reference TRBV19 and TRBJ1-3): DGGITQSPKYLFRKEGQNVTLSCEQNLNHDAMYWYRQDPGQGLRLIYYSQIVNDFQKGDIAEGYSVSREKKESFPLTVTSAQKNPTAFYLCASRTGQSGNTIYFGEGSWLTVV.

The gene calls are TRBV6-5 and TRBJ1-3; 7 bases are shared with TRBD1. Germline loops: CDR1 MNHEY, CDR2 SVGAGI. Trimming cost V 5 bases and J 5 bases; bases outside gene matches: 6. There are 14 residues in the CDR3. CDR3 region: CASSIRTGRNTIYF. CDR3 sequence (DNA): TGTGCCAGCAGTATCAGGACAGGTAGAAACACCATATATTTT.

This chain uses TRBV5-1 with TRBJ1-6, with 10 bases fitting TRBD1. This CDR3 is 15 amino acids long. V lost 4 bases and J lost 6; bases outside the gene matches: 4. CDR1 SGHRS and CDR2 YFSETQ come from the germline V gene. The CDR3 protein is CASSIGTGANSPLHF. DNA for the CDR3: TGCGCCAGCAGCATCGGGACAGGGGCTAATTCACCCCTCCACTTT.

The gene calls are TRBV29-1 and TRBJ2-3, with 7 bases that match TRBD1. The ends lost 3 bases at V and 3 bases at J; junction bases unmatched: 9. Germline loops: CDR1 SQVTM, CDR2 ANQGSEA. This CDR3 comprises 15 residues. The CDR3 is CSVDPTGVATDTQYF. The CDR3 bases are TGCAGCGTTGACCCCACAGGGGTTGCGACAGATACGCAGTATTTT.

A remark on this clone: At one end the junction does not follow the germline gene, possibly because of a read error. The chain recombines TRBV7-9 with TRBJ2-7; the match to TRBD2 covers 9 bases. In germline, CDR1 is SEHNR, CDR2 FQNEAQ (reference sequence). The CDR3 has 13 residues. The chain's CDR3 is CASSLAGVTEQYF. As DNA, the CDR3 is TGTGCCAGCAGTTTAGCGGGAGTAACCGAGCAGTACTTC.

The rearrangement links TRBV28 to TRBJ2-1; D call uncertain. Germline values: CDR1 MDHEN, CDR2 SYDVKM. V lost 3 bases to trimming and J lost 9 bases, with 12 bases between them. The CDR3 runs 13 residues. CDR3 nucleotides: TGTGCCAGCAGTTTGGGATCACCCCCTGAGCAGTTCTTC. This encodes CASSLGSPPEQFF.

The rearrangement joins TRBV27 to TRBJ1-5, with no clear D. Germline V gene data show CDR1 as MNHEY and CDR2 as SMNVEV (reference sequence). The CDR3 loop spans 14 amino acids. Deletions cut 5 bases from V and 0 bases from J, with 8 bases between. CDR3 in DNA: TGTGCCAGCAGTCCCAACAGTAGCAATCAGCCCCAGCATTTT. Translated, it gives CASSPNSSNQPQHF.

The genes are TRBV2 and TRBJ2-3; 9 nucleotides agree with TRBD2. CDR1 and CDR2 (germline): SNHLY, FYNNEI. The length of the CDR3 is 14 residues. The ends lost 11 bases at V and 4 bases at J; junction bases unmatched: 10. DNA of the CDR3: TGTGCCCTGGAGGTTAGCGGGAGCCCAGATACGCAGTATTTT. This translates into CALEVSGSPDTQYF.

The gene calls are TRBV19 and TRBJ2-3; 11 bases fit TRBD2. The CDR3 is made up of 17 amino acids. Germline lookup yields CDR1 LNHDA and CDR2 SQIVND (reference sequence). V shed 6 bases, J shed 5 bases, and the junction held 13 bases outside the gene matches. CDR3 bases: TGTGCCAGTAGACTTAGTCCCGGGACTAGCGGAGGAGATACGCAGTATTTT. It is translated as CASRLSPGTSGGDTQYF.

This chain links TRBV5-6 with TRBJ2-2; either TRBD1 or TRBD2 may fit D (5 bases each). The CDR3 loop spans 14 amino acids. Between the trimmed V and J ends, which lost 4 bases and 2 bases, there was a span of 9 bases. CDR1 is SGHDT and CDR2 is YYEEEE in the germline V gene. The CDR3 protein is CASSPGPNTGELFF. Here the CDR3 DNA reads TGTGCCAGCAGCCCGGGACCCAACACCGGGGAGCTGTTTTTT.

The rearrangement uses TRBV4-2 and TRBJ1-3, with D perhaps TRBD1 (5 bases). Germline CDR1 LGHNA, CDR2 YNFKEQ. V dropped 0 bases and J dropped 2 bases, with 11 bases sitting between them. This CDR3 is 16 amino acids long. The CDR3 loop reads CASSQERAGPGNTIYF. The CDR3 DNA follows: TGTGCCAGCAGCCAAGAAAGAGCAGGGCCTGGAAACACCATATATTTT.

Of note for this clone: This may be a read error: a much more frequent sequence differs by one nucleotide. The chain employs TRBV29-1 and TRBJ2-7, with TRBD2 matching 11 bases. CDR3 size: 15 residues. The germline V gene has CDR1 SQVTM and CDR2 ANQGSEA. The CDR3 is CSVETLAGASCEQYF. CDR3 coding DNA: TGCAGCGTTGAAACACTAGCGGGAGCCTCCTGCGAGCAGTACTTC.

The chain recombines TRBV11-3 with TRBJ2-3; D is uncertain. Germline-derived CDR1 and CDR2 are SGHNT and YENEEA. The CDR3 is made up of 13 amino acids. V was trimmed by 2 bases and J by 2 bases, leaving 5 bases between them. The CDR3, as DNA: TGTGCCAGCAGCTTACAGGACACAGATACGCAGTATTTT. Its protein product is CASSLQDTDTQYF.

Only a few counts were recorded for this clone. The chain combines TRBV28 with TRBJ2-7, with D perhaps TRBD1 (6 bases). V was trimmed by 4 bases and J by 2 bases, leaving 12 bases between them. The CDR3 is made up of 14 amino acids. Germline assignment: CDR1 MDHEN and CDR2 SYDVKM. The CDR3 protein is CASSSRTVPYEQYF. The CDR3 DNA reads TGTGCCAGCAGTTCAAGGACAGTTCCCTACGAGCAGTACTTC. Filled out from reference TRBV28 and TRBJ2-7, the complete variable domain reads DVKVTQSSRYLVKRTGEKVFLECVQDMDHENMFWYRQDPGLGLRLIYFSYDVKMKEKGDIPEGYSVSREKKERFSLILESASTNQTSMYLCASSSRTVPYEQYFGPGTRLTVT.

The genes are TRBV6-1 and TRBJ2-2; TRBD2 matches at 13 bases. The CDR3 covers 15 residues. V shed 6 bases and J 4 bases; nucleotides not matched to a gene: 2. The germline V gene has CDR1 MNHNS and CDR2 SASEGT. The CDR3 nucleotides are TGTGCCAGCAGCGGGACTAGCGGGATCACCGGGGAGCTGTTTTTT. It encodes CASSGTSGITGELFF.

The genes are TRBV6-6 and TRBJ1-5, with D possibly being TRBD1 (6 bases). V dropped 0 bases and J dropped 6 bases, with 9 bases sitting between them. Germline V gene sequence: CDR1 MNHNY, CDR2 SVGAGI (reference sequence). This CDR3 contains 14 residues. CDR3 loop: CASSYSQGSQPQHF. CDR3 nucleotides: TGTGCCAGCAGTTACTCGCAGGGGAGTCAGCCCCAGCATTTT.

This clone showed up just a few times. This sequence joins TRBV7-6 and TRBJ2-5; 7 bases fit TRBD2. CDR3 size: 14 residues. Germline CDR1 is SGHVS and CDR2 is FNYEAQ. V shed 6 bases and J 5 bases; nucleotides not matched to a gene: 9. CDR3 sequence: CASRAGVGGETQYF. For the CDR3, the DNA is TGTGCCAGCAGGGCGGGAGTTGGGGGGGAGACCCAGTACTTC.

This chain joins TRBV19 and TRBJ2-2, with 9 bases that match TRBD2. Germline trimming cut 3 bases from V and 6 bases from J; bases unmatched to any gene: 5. The CDR3 is 15 residues long. Per the germline V gene, CDR1 is LNHDA and CDR2 is SQIVND (reference sequence). This CDR3 is CASSILAGVPGELFF. CDR3 DNA sequence: TGTGCCAGTAGTATTTTAGCGGGAGTCCCCGGGGAGCTGTTTTTT.

This clone is a singleton in its sample. As DNA, the CDR3 is TGTGCCAGCAGCCAAGATGGCGCTAGCGGGAGATACGAGCAGTACTTC. Its translation is CASSQDGASGRYEQYF. The rearrangement joins TRBV4-2 to TRBJ2-7; 10 positions agree with TRBD2. V shed 0 bases and J 4 bases; nucleotides not matched to a gene: 6. CDR3 length equals 16 residues. Per germline, CDR1 LGHNA and CDR2 YNFKEQ.

As for this clone: The junction does not match germline at one end; this may be a read error. J is TRBJ2-1 and V is TRBV19; TRBD1 might be the D (5 bases). This CDR3 spans 16 amino acids. CDR1 and CDR2 from the germline V gene are LNHDA and SQIVND (reference sequence). The CDR3 region is CASSIGQFLTYNEQFF. The CDR3 DNA reads as TGTGCCAGTAGCATAGGACAATTCCTAACCTACAATGAGCAGTTCTTC.

This clone was seen once. The chain joins TRBV27 to TRBJ2-2; D is unclear. The CDR3 covers 11 residues. V was shortened by 0 bases and J by 7 bases, with 0 bases between the two germline ends. Germline CDR1 reads MNHEY; CDR2 reads SMNVEV (reference sequence). CDR3 sequence: CASSLSGELFF. In nucleotides, the CDR3 is TGTGCCAGCAGTTTATCCGGGGAGCTGTTTTTT.

The rearrangement links TRBV19 to TRBJ2-3; the match to TRBD2 covers 8 bases. J lost 2 bases, V lost 5 bases, and 12 bases had no gene match. The length of the CDR3 is 17 residues. CDR1 is LNHDA and CDR2 is SQIVND in the germline V gene (reference sequence). The chain's CDR3 is CASSPRTSSRLTDTQYF. CDR3 coding DNA: TGTGCCAGTAGTCCCAGGACTAGCAGCCGCCTCACAGATACGCAGTATTTT.

The chain carries TRBV5-1 and TRBJ2-4; D is undetermined. This CDR3 contains 11 residues. The V and J ends lost 9 bases and 0 bases respectively, with 4 bases between them. The germline CDR1 and CDR2 sequences are SGHRS and YFSETQ. In nucleotides, the CDR3 is TGCGCCACTCCAGCCAAAAACATTCAGTACTTC. The encoded protein is CATPAKNIQYF. Full variable domain (rest looked up from reference TRBV5-1 and TRBJ2-4): KAGVTQTPRYLIKTRGQQVTLSCSPISGHRSVSWYQQTPGQGLQFLFEYFSETQRNKGNFPGRFSGRQFSNSRSEMNVSTLELGDSALYLCATPAKNIQYFGAGTRLSVL.

The CDR3 here is CASSLGAFYEQYF. Here the CDR3 DNA reads TGTGCCAGCAGCTTAGGCGCCTTCTACGAGCAGTACTTC. V and J are TRBV7-2 and TRBJ2-7; D not certain. The germline V gene has CDR1 SGHTA and CDR2 FQGNSA. This CDR3 is 13 amino acids long. V was trimmed by 1 base and J by 3 bases, leaving 7 bases between them.